Each of the 13 T cell receptor beta chains below was sequenced from the same sample in a study of cytomegalovirus exposure and HLA in healthy donors. Researchers ran the PCR with 60 Vbeta and 13 Jbeta primers. The table came from immunoSEQ multiplex PCR; TCRdb's copy has only in-frame clones and leaves some out. The table lists roughly 130,000 clones, 65% to 80% of them singletons. Sequencing was carried out using PBMCs. Receptors were obtained from a human donor in good health.

This clone was observed a single time. The V call is TRBV9, the J call TRBJ1-2; 9 nucleotides agree with TRBD1. The CDR3 runs to 16 residues. V lost 4 bases, J lost 7 bases, and 14 bases stayed unmatched. CDR1 SGDLS and CDR2 YYNGEE come from the germline V gene. CDR3: CASSLQGAGGRVGYTF. In DNA, the CDR3 is TGTGCCAGCAGCTTACAGGGGGCTGGCGGTCGCGTTGGCTACACCTTC.

DNA for the CDR3: TGTGCCAGCAGTGTAAAAAACGTCCTGACTTTC. Residues: CASSVKNVLTF. The rearrangement uses TRBV6-4 and TRBJ2-6; the D is unclear. The CDR3 contains 11 residues. CDR1 and CDR2 (germline): MRHNA, SNTAGT. V lost 4 bases and J lost 10, with 5 bases in between.

The table lists this clone with a count of one. The chain uses TRBV7-6 and TRBJ2-5, with D unresolved. The CDR3 is 13 residues long. Trimming removed 1 base at V and 5 bases at J, with 8 bases between. Germline-derived CDR1 and CDR2 are SGHVS and FNYEAQ. CDR3 protein: CASSLGGLETQYF. The CDR3 nucleotides are TGTGCCAGCAGCTTAGGTGGGCTGGAGACCCAGTACTTC.

The gene calls are TRBV5-1 and TRBJ2-5; the match to TRBD2 covers 12 bases. Germline values: CDR1 SGHRS, CDR2 YFSETQ. This CDR3 has 16 amino acids. V shed 0 bases, J shed 2 bases, and the junction held 2 bases outside the gene matches. The chain's CDR3 is CASSLGLAGAQETQYF. The CDR3 coding sequence is TGCGCCAGCAGCTTGGGACTAGCGGGGGCACAAGAGACCCAGTACTTC.

The chain is built from TRBV2 and TRBJ1-2, with unresolved D. With 7 bases removed from V and 6 bases from J, the gap between germline ends came to 12 bases. There are 12 residues in the CDR3. Looked up from germline, CDR1 is SNHLY and CDR2 is FYNNEI. The CDR3 DNA is TGTGCCAGCAACGGGGAAATGAATGGCTACACCTTC. Protein product: CASNGEMNGYTF.

The chain is built from TRBV29-1 and TRBJ1-1; 11 positions match TRBD1. The CDR3 length is 14 residues. Germline-derived CDR1 and CDR2 are SQVTM and ANQGSEA. V lost 4 bases and J lost 1; bases outside the gene matches: 2. CDR3 sequence reads: CSVGGTGGNTEAFF. The CDR3 DNA reads as TGCAGCGTTGGGGGGACAGGGGGGAACACTGAAGCTTTCTTT. Full variable domain (missing parts from reference TRBV29-1 and TRBJ1-1): SAVISQKPSRDICQRGTSLTIQCQVDSQVTMMFWYRQQPGQSLTLIATANQGSEATYESGFVIDKFPISRPNLTFSTLTVSNMSPEDSSIYLCSVGGTGGNTEAFFGQGTRLTVV.

V usage is TRBV6-6 and J usage is TRBJ2-1; 7 bases align to TRBD2. This CDR3 has 14 residues. Germline loops: CDR1 MNHNY, CDR2 SVGAGI (reference sequence). Trimming cost V 8 bases and J 5 bases; bases outside gene matches: 9. The CDR3 region is CASGRPAGDNEQFF. As DNA, the CDR3 is TGTGCCAGCGGTCGACCGGCGGGAGACAATGAGCAGTTCTTC.

V gene TRBV11-2 combines with J gene TRBJ2-7; D not resolved. Trimming shortened V by 2 bases and J by 4 bases, and 6 bases separated the two germline ends. CDR1 and CDR2 (germline): SGHAT, FQNNGV. The CDR3 extends over 12 amino acids. The CDR3 loop reads CASSLLSYEQYF. CDR3 nucleotide sequence: TGTGCCAGCAGCTTATTATCGTACGAGCAGTACTTC.

This clone has just one count. This chain connects TRBV5-1 to TRBJ2-2; D remains ambiguous. Between the trimmed V and J ends, which lost 1 base and 5 bases, there was a span of 6 bases. Germline V gene sequence: CDR1 SGHRS, CDR2 YFSETQ. The CDR3 sequence is 13 residues long. The CDR3 loop is CASSLPVTGELFF. The CDR3 bases are TGCGCCAGCAGCTTGCCTGTTACCGGGGAGCTGTTTTTT. The entire variable domain, with the rest obtained from reference TRBV5-1 and TRBJ2-2, is as follows: KAGVTQTPRYLIKTRGQQVTLSCSPISGHRSVSWYQQTPGQGLQFLFEYFSETQRNKGNFPGRFSGRQFSNSRSEMNVSTLELGDSALYLCASSLPVTGELFFGEGSRLTVL.

The chain carries TRBV5-1 and TRBJ1-1, with D perhaps TRBD1 (5 bases). This CDR3 has 13 residues. The germline V gene has CDR1 SGHRS and CDR2 YFSETQ. The ends were cut back, 0 bases at V and 7 bases at J, with 10 bases in the middle. CDR3 coding DNA: TGCGCCAGCAGCTTGGGACGACAGAATGAAGCTTTCTTT. Its protein is CASSLGRQNEAFF. Full variable domain (outside the CDR3, taken from reference TRBV5-1 and TRBJ1-1): KAGVTQTPRYLIKTRGQQVTLSCSPISGHRSVSWYQQTPGQGLQFLFEYFSETQRNKGNFPGRFSGRQFSNSRSEMNVSTLELGDSALYLCASSLGRQNEAFFGQGTRLTVV.

The CDR3 reads CASSQDAGEGIQYF. The DNA of the CDR3 is TGTGCCAGCAGCCAAGATGCGGGGGAAGGCATTCAGTACTTC. V usage is TRBV14 and J usage is TRBJ2-4; 7 nucleotides agree with TRBD2. The CDR3 contains 14 residues. Germline V gene lookup returns CDR1 SGHDN and CDR2 FVKESK. Trimming removed 0 bases from V and 9 bases from J; junction bases left unmatched: 5.

Written as DNA, the CDR3 is TGCGCCAGCAGCCAGTTTGGAGCCAGCACTGAAGCTTTCTTT. It is translated as CASSQFGASTEAFF. This chain joins TRBV4-1 and TRBJ1-1; no reliable D call. Trimming removed 3 bases at V and 4 bases at J, with 12 bases between. Germline V CDR1 and CDR2: MGHRA, YSYEKL. This CDR3 region has 14 residues.

The rearrangement uses TRBV6-5 and TRBJ1-6, with 7 bases lining up with TRBD1. V lost 6 bases to trimming and J lost 6 bases; unmatched junction nucleotides: 8. Germline-derived CDR1 and CDR2 are MNHEY and SVGAGI. The CDR3 totals 15 residues. The DNA for the CDR3 is TGTGCCAGCAGGTGGGAGACAGGGACTAATTCACCCCTCCACTTT. This translates into CASRWETGTNSPLHF.